This T cell receptor beta chain appears in the sequencing data of a study of blood T cells in healthy people across ages. A J-beta primer mix and a sample-barcoded 5' primer were used in a second PCR of roughly 7 to 12 cycles. One entry per CDR3 protein results from TCRdb running MiXCR on the 5' RACE reads. The sample shows 800,000 to 950,000 distinct CDR3 sequences, about 27% of them seen only once. Healthy Caucasian individuals from Russia aged about 6 to 95 served as donors. CDR3 length: 14 amino acids. Trimming cost V 6 bases and J 7 bases, with 18 bases left between them. The sample was also reused in another study, on T cells of mothers and their children. This second study notes: No persistent microchimeric T cell clones were detected.

The rearrangement uses TRBV12-3 or TRBV12-4 and TRBJ2-5, with a weak D call TRBD2 (7 bases). The TCR sequence derives from a woman aged 40 to 55 in good health. The sample comprised blood. The DNA for the CDR3 is TGTGCCAGCAGCACTCAGGGGAGGGGAGGGACCCAGTACTTC. Protein: CASSTQGRGGTQYF.